This T cell receptor beta chain was found in a study of human T cells and chemical hapten exposure. Study-wide context: Patch testing placed 0.01% DPC on the upper back, with readings at 6 days. Study results and caveats: With patch test score, the counts of PT1 expanded TCRs showed a positive correlation.

A remark on this clonotype: What it binds is unknown.

Trimming stripped 5 bases from V and 2 bases from J, with 9 bases between. Germline values: CDR1 MNHNY, CDR2 SVGAGI (reference sequence). This CDR3 has 13 amino acids. Time point here: pre-sensitization, week 0. Treatment reported: therapeutic diphenylcyclopropenone sensitization with weekly scalp DPC. Every donor had alopecia and was 18 to 70 years old; all were suitable for DPC. The library put unique molecular identifiers onto individual cDNA molecules. Using its own MiXCR run on the RACE reads, TCRdb lists one record per CDR3 protein. Of roughly 81,000 distinct CDR3 sequences listed, over 6.5% are singletons.

Source: whole blood, taken in connection with sensitization to the hapten diphenylcyclopropenone (DPC). This sequence originates from a man aged 40-49 years with alopecia areata. Some clones in this sample may be carry-over from other donors' samples. The genes are TRBV6-6 and TRBJ2-5; D might be TRBD2 (5 bases). The CDR3 reads CASSREPQETQYF. The CDR3 nucleotides are TGTGCCAGCAGTAGGGAGCCGCAAGAGACCCAGTACTTC.